This T cell receptor (beta chain) was captured in a study of T cell repertoires in cytomegalovirus infection. Losses at the gene ends were 4 bases for V and 1 base for J; bases not matched to a gene: 13. Per germline, CDR1 SGHTA and CDR2 FQGNSA. The CDR3 loop spans 19 amino acids. This clonotype has a count of ten or more. Its cognate antigen is unknown. MiXCR was run by TCRdb on the reads, yielding one entry per CDR3 protein. The sample contains 650,000 to 900,000 distinct CDR3 sequences, about 27% of which appear only once. The receptor was derived from a human donor in good health (CMV status not recorded). Some clones in this sample may be carry-over from other donors' samples. The rearrangement links TRBV7-2 to TRBJ2-1, with 10 nucleotides matching TRBD1. The input for sequencing was cultured CD8+ T cells from PBMCs, taken from culture after CMV antigen stimulation. The DNA for the CDR3 is TGTGCCAGCAGCTCCTCCTACTCCGGGACAGGGGTTTCCTACAATGAGCAGTTCTTC. Translation: CASSSSYSGTGVSYNEQFF.